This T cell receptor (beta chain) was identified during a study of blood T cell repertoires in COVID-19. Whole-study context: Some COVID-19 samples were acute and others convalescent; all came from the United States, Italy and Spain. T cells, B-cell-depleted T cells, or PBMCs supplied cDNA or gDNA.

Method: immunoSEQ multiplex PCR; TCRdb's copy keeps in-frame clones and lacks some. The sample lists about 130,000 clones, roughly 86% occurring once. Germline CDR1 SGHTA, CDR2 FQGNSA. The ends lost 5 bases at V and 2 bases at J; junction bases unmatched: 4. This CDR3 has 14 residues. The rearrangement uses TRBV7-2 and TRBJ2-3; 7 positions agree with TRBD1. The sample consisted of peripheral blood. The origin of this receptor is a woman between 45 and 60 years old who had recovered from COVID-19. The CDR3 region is CASSVGTVTDTQYF. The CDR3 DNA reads TGTGCCAGCAGCGTCGGGACAGTCACAGATACGCAGTATTTT. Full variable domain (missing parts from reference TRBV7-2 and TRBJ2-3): GAGVSQSPSNKVTEKGKDVELRCDPISGHTALYWYRQSLGQGLEFLIYFQGNSAPDKSGLPSDRFSAERTGGSVSTLTIQRTQQEDSAVYLCASSVGTVTDTQYFGPGTRLTVL.